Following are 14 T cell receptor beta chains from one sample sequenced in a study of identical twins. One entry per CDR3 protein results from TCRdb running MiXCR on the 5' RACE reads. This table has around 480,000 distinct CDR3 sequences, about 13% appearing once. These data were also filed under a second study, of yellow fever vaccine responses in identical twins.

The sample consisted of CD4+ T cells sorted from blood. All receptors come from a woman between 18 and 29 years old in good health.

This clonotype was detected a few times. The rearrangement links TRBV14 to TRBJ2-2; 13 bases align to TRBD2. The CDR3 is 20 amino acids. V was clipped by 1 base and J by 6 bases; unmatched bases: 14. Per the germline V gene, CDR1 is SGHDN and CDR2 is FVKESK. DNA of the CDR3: TGTGCCAGCAGCCAAGCACCAGGACTAGCGGGAGCGGGTGATGCCGGGGAGCTGTTTTTT. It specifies CASSQAPGLAGAGDAGELFF. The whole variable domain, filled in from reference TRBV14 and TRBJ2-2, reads EAGVTQFPSHSVIEKGQTVTLRCDPISGHDNLYWYRRVMGKEIKFLLHFVKESKQDESGMPNNRFLAERTGGTYSTLKVQPAELEDSGVYFCASSQAPGLAGAGDAGELFFGEGSRLTVL.

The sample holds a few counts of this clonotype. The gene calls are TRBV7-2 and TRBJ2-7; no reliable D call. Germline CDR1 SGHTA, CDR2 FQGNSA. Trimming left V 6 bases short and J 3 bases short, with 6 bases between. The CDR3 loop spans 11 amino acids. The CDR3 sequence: CASRLHYEQYF. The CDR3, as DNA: TGTGCCAGCAGACTCCACTACGAGCAGTACTTC.

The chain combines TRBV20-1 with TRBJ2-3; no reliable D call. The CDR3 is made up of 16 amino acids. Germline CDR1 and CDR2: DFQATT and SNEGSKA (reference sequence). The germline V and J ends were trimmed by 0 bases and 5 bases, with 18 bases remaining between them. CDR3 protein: CSARDQLGARIDTQYF. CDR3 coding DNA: TGCAGTGCTAGAGATCAGTTAGGAGCGCGAATAGATACGCAGTATTTT.

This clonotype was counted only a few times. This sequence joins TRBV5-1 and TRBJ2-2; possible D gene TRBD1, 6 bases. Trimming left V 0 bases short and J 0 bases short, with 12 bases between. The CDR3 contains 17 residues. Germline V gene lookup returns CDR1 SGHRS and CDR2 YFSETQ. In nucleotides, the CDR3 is TGCGCCAGCAGCTTGGGCGCAGGGGAAACGAACACCGGGGAGCTGTTTTTT. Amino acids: CASSLGAGETNTGELFF.

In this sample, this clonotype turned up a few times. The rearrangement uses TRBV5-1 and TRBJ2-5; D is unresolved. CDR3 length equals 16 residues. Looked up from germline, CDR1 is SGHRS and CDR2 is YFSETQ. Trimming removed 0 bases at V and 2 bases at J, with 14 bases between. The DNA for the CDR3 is TGCGCCAGCAGCTTGGCCCCCGGCGCCGGACAAGAGACCCAGTACTTC. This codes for CASSLAPGAGQETQYF.

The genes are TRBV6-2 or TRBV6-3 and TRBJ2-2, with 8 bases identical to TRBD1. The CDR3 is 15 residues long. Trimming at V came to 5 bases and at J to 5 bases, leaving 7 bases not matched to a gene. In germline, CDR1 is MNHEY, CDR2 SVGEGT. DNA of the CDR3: TGTGCCAGCAGTCCCAGGGGGCGATATACCGGGGAGCTGTTTTTT. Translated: CASSPRGRYTGELFF.

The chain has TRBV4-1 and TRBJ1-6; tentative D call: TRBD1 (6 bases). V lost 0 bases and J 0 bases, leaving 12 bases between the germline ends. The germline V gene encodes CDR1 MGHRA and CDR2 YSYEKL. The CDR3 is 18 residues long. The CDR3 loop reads CASSQDGRGSSYNSPLHF. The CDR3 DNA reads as TGCGCCAGCAGCCAAGACGGTAGGGGGAGCTCCTATAATTCACCCCTCCACTTT.

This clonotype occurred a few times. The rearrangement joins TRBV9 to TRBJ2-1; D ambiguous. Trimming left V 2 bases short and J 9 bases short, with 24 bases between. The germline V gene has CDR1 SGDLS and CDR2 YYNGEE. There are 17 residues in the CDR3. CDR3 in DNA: TGTGCCAGCAGCGTCAGTGCTGGCAGGTTGAAAACCGGTGAGCAGTTCTTC. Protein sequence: CASSVSAGRLKTGEQFF.

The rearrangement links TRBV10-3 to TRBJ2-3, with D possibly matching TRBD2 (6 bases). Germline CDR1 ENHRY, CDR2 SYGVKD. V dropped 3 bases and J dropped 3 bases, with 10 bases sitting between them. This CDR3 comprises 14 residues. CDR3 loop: CAISEQEGTDTQYF. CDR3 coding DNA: TGTGCCATCAGTGAACAGGAGGGGACAGATACGCAGTATTTT.

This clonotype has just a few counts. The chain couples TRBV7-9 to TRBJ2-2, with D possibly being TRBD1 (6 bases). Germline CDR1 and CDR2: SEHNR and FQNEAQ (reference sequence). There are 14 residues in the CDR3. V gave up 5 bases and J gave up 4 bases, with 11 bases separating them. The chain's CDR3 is CASSRNRATGELFF. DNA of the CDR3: TGTGCCAGCAGCCGGAACAGGGCCACCGGGGAGCTGTTTTTT.

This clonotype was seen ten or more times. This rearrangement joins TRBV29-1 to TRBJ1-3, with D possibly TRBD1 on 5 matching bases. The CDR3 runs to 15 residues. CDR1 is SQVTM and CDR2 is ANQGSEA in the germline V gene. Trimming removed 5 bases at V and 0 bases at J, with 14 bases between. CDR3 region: CSVLGGVFSGNTIYF. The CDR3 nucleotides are TGCAGCGTTCTGGGGGGGGTCTTCTCTGGAAACACCATATATTTT. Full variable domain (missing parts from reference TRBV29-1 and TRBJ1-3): SAVISQKPSRDICQRGTSLTIQCQVDSQVTMMFWYRQQPGQSLTLIATANQGSEATYESGFVIDKFPISRPNLTFSTLTVSNMSPEDSSIYLCSVLGGVFSGNTIYFGEGSWLTVV.

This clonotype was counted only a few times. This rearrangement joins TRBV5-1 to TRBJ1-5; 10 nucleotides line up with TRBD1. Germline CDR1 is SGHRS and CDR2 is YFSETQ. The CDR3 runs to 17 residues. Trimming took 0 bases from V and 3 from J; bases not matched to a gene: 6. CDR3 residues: CASSLEPGTGDNQPQHF. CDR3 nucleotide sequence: TGCGCCAGCAGCTTGGAGCCCGGGACAGGGGACAATCAGCCCCAGCATTTT.

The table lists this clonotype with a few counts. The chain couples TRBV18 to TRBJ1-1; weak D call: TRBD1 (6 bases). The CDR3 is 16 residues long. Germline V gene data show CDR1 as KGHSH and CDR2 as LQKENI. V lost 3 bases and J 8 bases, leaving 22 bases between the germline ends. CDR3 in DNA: TGTGCCAGCTCACCTGGAAGGGACGTACTCGGGACAGAAGCTTTCTTT. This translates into CASSPGRDVLGTEAFF.

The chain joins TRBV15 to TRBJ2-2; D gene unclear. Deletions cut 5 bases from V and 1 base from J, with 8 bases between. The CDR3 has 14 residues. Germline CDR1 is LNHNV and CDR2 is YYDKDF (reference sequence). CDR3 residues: CATSFGQNTGELFF. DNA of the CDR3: TGTGCCACCAGCTTCGGGCAGAACACCGGGGAGCTGTTTTTT.